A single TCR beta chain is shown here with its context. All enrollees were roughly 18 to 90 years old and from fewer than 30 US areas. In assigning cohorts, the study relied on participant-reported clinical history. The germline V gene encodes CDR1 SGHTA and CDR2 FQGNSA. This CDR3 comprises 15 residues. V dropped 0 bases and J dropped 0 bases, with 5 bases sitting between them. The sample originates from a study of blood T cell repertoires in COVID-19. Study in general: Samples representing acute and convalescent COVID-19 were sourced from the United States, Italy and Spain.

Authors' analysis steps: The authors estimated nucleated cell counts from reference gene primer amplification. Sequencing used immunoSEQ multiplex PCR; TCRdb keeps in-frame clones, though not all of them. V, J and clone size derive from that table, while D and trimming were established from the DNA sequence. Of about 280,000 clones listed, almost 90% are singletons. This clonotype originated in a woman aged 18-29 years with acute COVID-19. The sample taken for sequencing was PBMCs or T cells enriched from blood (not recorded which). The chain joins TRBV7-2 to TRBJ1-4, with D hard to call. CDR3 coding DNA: TGTGCCAGCAGCTTAGCGGGCTCAACTAATGAAAAACTGTTTTTT. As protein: CASSLAGSTNEKLFF.